The text below deals with one TCR beta chain. What it binds is not known. This specimen belongs to a study of CD8+ T cells in alopecia areata. Study background: Treated patients were given 5 to 10 mg oral tofacitinib twice daily.

The sample's treatment: oral pan-JAK inhibitor, 5-10 mg twice daily. Per germline, CDR1 DFQATT and CDR2 SNEGSKA (reference sequence). The CDR3 totals 11 residues. V dropped 6 bases and J dropped 4 bases, with 8 bases sitting between them. Extraction of RNA preceded its reverse transcription into cDNA, which served as the sequencing template. Sequencing was performed with immunoSEQ multiplex PCR; in TCRdb, only in-frame clones are kept and a portion is missing. The top ten clones hold roughly 4.2% of a sample with more than 200,000 clones, around 66% of them seen once. Findings and caveats of the study: Any link of baseline CD8+ expansion to response, resting on one nonresponder, remains uncertain. Scalp clonality and expanded CD8+ clones among the top 100 were significantly decreased by tofacitinib. The study also sequences resident alphabeta T cells of normal skin in scalp samples.

This chain uses TRBV20-1 with TRBJ2-3, with D perhaps matching TRBD1 or TRBD2 (5 bases each). This TCR was recovered from a human donor with alopecia areata. The sample consisted of CD4+ T cells sorted from blood, taken at week 4, from a patient treated with tofacitinib. CDR3 protein: CSAEGPDTQYF. The CDR3 DNA is TGCAGTGCCGAGGGGCCAGATACGCAGTATTTT.